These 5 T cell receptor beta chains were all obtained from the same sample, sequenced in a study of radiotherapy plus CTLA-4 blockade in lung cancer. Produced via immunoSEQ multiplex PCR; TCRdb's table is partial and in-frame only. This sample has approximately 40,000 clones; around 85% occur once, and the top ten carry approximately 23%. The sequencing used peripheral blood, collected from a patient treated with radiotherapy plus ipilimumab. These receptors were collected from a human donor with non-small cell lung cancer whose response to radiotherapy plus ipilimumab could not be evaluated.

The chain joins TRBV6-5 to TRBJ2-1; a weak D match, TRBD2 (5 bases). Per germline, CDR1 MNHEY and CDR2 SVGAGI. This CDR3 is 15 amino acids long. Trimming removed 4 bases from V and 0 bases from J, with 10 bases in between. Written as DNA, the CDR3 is TGTGCCAGCAGTTTGATGGGGAGCTCCTACAATGAGCAGTTCTTC. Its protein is CASSLMGSSYNEQFF.

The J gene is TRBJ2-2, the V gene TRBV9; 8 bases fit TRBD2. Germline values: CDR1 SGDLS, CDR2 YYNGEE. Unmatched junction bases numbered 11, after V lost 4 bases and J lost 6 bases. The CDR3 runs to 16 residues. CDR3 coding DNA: TGTGCCAGCAGCCTACTGAGCGGGAGTTTTTCCGGGGAGCTGTTTTTT. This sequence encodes CASSLLSGSFSGELFF.

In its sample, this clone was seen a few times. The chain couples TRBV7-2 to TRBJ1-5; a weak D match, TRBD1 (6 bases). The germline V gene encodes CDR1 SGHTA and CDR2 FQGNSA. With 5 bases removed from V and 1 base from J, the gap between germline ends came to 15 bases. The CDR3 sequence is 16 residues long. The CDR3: CASSRGGARSNQPQHF. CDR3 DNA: TGTGCCAGCAGCCGGGGGGGGGCGCGAAGCAATCAGCCCCAGCATTTT.

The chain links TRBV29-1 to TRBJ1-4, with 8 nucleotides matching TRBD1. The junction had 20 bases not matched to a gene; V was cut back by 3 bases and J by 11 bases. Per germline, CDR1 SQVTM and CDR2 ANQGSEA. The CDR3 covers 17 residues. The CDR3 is CSVDLGQGLRAGPKLFF. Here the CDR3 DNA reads TGCAGCGTTGACCTCGGACAGGGTTTGAGAGCCGGGCCTAAACTGTTTTTT. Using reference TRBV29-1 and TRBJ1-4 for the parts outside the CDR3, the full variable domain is SAVISQKPSRDICQRGTSLTIQCQVDSQVTMMFWYRQQPGQSLTLIATANQGSEATYESGFVIDKFPISRPNLTFSTLTVSNMSPEDSSIYLCSVDLGQGLRAGPKLFFGSGTQLSVL.

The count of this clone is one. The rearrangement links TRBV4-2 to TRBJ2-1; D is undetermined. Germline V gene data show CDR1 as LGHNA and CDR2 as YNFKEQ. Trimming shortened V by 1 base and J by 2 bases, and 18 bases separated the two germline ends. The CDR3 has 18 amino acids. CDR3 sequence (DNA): TGTGCCAGCAGCCAAGCCCCCGGGTCTATAAAGACCTACAATGAGCAGTTCTTC. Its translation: CASSQAPGSIKTYNEQFF.